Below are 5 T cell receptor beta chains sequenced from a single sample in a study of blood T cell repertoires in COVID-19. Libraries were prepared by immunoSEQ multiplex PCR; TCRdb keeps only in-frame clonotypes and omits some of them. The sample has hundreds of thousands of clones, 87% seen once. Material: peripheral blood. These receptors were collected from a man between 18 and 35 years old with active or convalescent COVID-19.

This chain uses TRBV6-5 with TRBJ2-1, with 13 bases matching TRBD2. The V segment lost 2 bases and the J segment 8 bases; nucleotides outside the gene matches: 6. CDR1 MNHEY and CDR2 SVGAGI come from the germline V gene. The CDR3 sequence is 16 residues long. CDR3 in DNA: TGTGCCAGCAGTTACCTGGGACTAGCGGGGCGTGATGAGCAGTTCTTC. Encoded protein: CASSYLGLAGRDEQFF.

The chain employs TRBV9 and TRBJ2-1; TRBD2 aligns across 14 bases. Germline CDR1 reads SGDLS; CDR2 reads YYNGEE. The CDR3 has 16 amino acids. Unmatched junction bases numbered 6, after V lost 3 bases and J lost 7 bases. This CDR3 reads CASSEGLAGGRNEQFF. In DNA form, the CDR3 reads TGTGCCAGCAGCGAAGGACTAGCGGGGGGCCGGAATGAGCAGTTCTTC.

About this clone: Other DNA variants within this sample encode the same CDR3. The CDR3 DNA reads as TGTGCCAGCAGTGACTCGACTAGCGGGAGCAATGAGCAGTTCTTC. It yields the protein CASSDSTSGSNEQFF. The J gene is TRBJ2-1, the V gene TRBV6-4, with TRBD2 matching over 12 bases. With 0 bases clipped from V and 6 bases from J, the junction kept 0 bases outside the gene matches. Germline V gene lookup returns CDR1 MRHNA and CDR2 SNTAGT. The CDR3 runs 15 residues.

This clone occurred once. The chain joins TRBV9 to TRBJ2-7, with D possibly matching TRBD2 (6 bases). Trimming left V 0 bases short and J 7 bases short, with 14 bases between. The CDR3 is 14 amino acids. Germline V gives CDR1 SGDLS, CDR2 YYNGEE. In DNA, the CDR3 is TGTGCCAGCAGCGTAGACGGAGGGTGGGGGGAGCAGTACTTC. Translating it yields CASSVDGGWGEQYF. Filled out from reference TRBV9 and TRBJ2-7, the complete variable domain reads DSGVTQTPKHLITATGQRVTLRCSPRSGDLSVYWYQQSLDQGLQFLIQYYNGEERAKGNILERFSAQQFPDLHSELNLSSLELGDSALYFCASSVDGGWGEQYFGPGTRLTVT.

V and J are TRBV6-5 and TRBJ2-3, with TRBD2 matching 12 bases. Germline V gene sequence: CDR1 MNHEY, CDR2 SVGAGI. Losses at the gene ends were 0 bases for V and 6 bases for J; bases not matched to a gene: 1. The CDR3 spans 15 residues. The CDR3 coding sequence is TGTGCCAGCAGTTACTCGGGACTAGCGGGTGATACGCAGTATTTT. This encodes CASSYSGLAGDTQYF.